The 25 T cell receptor beta chains given below trace back to one sample, sequenced in a study of shared clonotypes between healthy human individuals. Sequencing used immunoSEQ multiplex PCR; TCRdb keeps in-frame clones, though not all of them. The sample contains a few hundred thousand clones, roughly 97% of which appear only once. Specimen: naive CD4+ T cells sorted from blood. Subset defined: CD45RA+ positively selected. The source of these receptors is a woman in her twenties or thirties in good health.

The chain carries TRBV27 and TRBJ1-3; the D is unclear. Germline CDR1 is MNHEY and CDR2 is SMNVEV (reference sequence). The V end was cut by 3 bases, the J end by 0 bases, with 0 bases between. This CDR3 has 12 amino acids. The CDR3 sequence is CASSFSGNTIYF. CDR3 DNA sequence: TGTGCCAGCAGTTTCTCTGGAAACACCATATATTTT.

Here the CDR3 reads CASSLGGDRYEQYF. CDR3 coding DNA: TGCGCCAGCAGCTTGGGGGGCGACCGGTACGAGCAGTACTTC. V usage is TRBV5-1 and J usage is TRBJ2-7, with D maybe TRBD1 (5 bases). CDR1 is SGHRS and CDR2 is YFSETQ in the germline V gene. The CDR3 consists of 14 residues. V lost 0 bases and J 4 bases, leaving 11 bases between the germline ends.

The V gene is TRBV9, the J gene TRBJ2-7, with D possibly matching TRBD2 (7 bases). Trimming pared 4 bases from V and 2 bases from J, leaving 16 bases between. Germline CDR1 and CDR2: SGDLS and YYNGEE. CDR3 length: 15 residues. The CDR3: CASSSGGRPPYEQYF. The CDR3 bases are TGTGCCAGCAGCTCCGGGGGGCGTCCCCCCTACGAGCAGTACTTC. The entire variable domain, with the rest obtained from reference TRBV9 and TRBJ2-7, is as follows: DSGVTQTPKHLITATGQRVTLRCSPRSGDLSVYWYQQSLDQGLQFLIQYYNGEERAKGNILERFSAQQFPDLHSELNLSSLELGDSALYFCASSSGGRPPYEQYFGPGTRLTVT.

The chain has TRBV11-1 and TRBJ1-1; D possibly corresponds to TRBD1 (5 bases). CDR3 length equals 14 residues. V was pared by 5 bases and J by 4 bases, with 14 bases between. The germline V gene encodes CDR1 SGHAT and CDR2 FQDESV (reference sequence). The DNA for the CDR3 is TGTGCCAGCAGCAGGCAGGGTAGTCTCACTGAAGCTTTCTTT. Protein product: CASSRQGSLTEAFF.

The chain uses TRBV6-1 and TRBJ2-7; a weak D match, TRBD2 (6 bases). The CDR3 is 15 amino acids. Deletions cut 8 bases from V and 0 bases from J, with 17 bases between. The germline V gene has CDR1 MNHNS and CDR2 SASEGT. CDR3 nucleotide sequence: TGTGCCAGCCGCCTCCGGCTAGCGAGCTCCTACGAGCAGTACTTC. It translates to CASRLRLASSYEQYF.

This chain links TRBV7-9 with TRBJ2-3; D unresolved. V lost 7 bases and J 4 bases, leaving 12 bases between the germline ends. In germline, CDR1 is SEHNR, CDR2 FQNEAQ (reference sequence). This CDR3 has 13 residues. CDR3 residues: CASTQVRADTQYF. CDR3 nucleotides: TGTGCCAGCACCCAGGTACGGGCAGATACGCAGTATTTT.

J is TRBJ2-5 and V is TRBV2; TRBD2 matches 12 bases. The CDR3 loop spans 18 amino acids. Germline-derived CDR1 and CDR2 are SNHLY and FYNNEI. V was pared by 4 bases and J by 4 bases, with 13 bases of the junction left unmatched. CDR3 bases: TGTGCCAGCAGTGGAGAGACTAGCGGGAGTTGGAATCGAGAGACCCAGTACTTC. This encodes CASSGETSGSWNRETQYF.

Turning to this clone: Other DNA sequences within the sample encode an identical CDR3. V usage is TRBV6-1 and J usage is TRBJ1-5; 9 bases agree with TRBD1. CDR3 size: 13 residues. The V segment lost 6 bases and the J segment 5 bases; nucleotides outside the gene matches: 2. From germline, CDR1 is MNHNS and CDR2 SASEGT. CDR3: CASSGQGYQPQHF. The CDR3 DNA is TGTGCCAGCAGCGGACAGGGGTATCAGCCCCAGCATTTT.

This clone appeared a single time. The chain couples TRBV19 to TRBJ2-2; D is ambiguous. The CDR3 spans 13 residues. Trimming stripped 5 bases from V and 5 bases from J, with 9 bases between. CDR1 is LNHDA, CDR2 SQIVND, per germline (reference sequence). CDR3 bases: TGTGCCAGTAGTGTCACAACTACCGGGGAGCTGTTTTTT. Amino acids: CASSVTTTGELFF.

The gene calls are TRBV10-1 and TRBJ2-3; 11 bases fit TRBD2. The trim removed 3 bases at V and 4 bases at J, leaving 3 bases unmatched. This CDR3 contains 15 residues. Germline V gives CDR1 WNHNN, CDR2 SYGVQD (reference sequence). The CDR3 sequence: CASSDGTSGADTQYF. CDR3 DNA: TGCGCCAGCAGTGATGGGACTAGCGGCGCAGATACGCAGTATTTT.

The chain is built from TRBV5-1 and TRBJ1-3, with a possible D match to TRBD1 (5 bases). Trimming pared 4 bases from V and 0 bases from J, leaving 14 bases between. The germline gives CDR1 SGHRS, CDR2 YFSETQ. This CDR3 is built from 16 residues. The CDR3 protein is CASSLPGPDSGNTIYF. The CDR3 nucleotides read TGCGCCAGCAGCCTACCGGGACCGGACTCTGGAAACACCATATATTTT.

The V call is TRBV19, the J call TRBJ1-5; D perhaps matches TRBD1 (5 bases). Germline values: CDR1 LNHDA, CDR2 SQIVND (reference sequence). The CDR3 length is 14 residues. The V end lost 5 bases, the J end lost 6 bases, and 14 bases lay between the germline ends. The chain's CDR3 is CASSRAGGSQPQHF. The CDR3 DNA reads TGTGCCAGTAGTCGGGCTGGGGGGAGTCAGCCCCAGCATTTT.

DNA of the CDR3: TGTGCCAGCAGCTTAGCGCCAGGCGGATTGGCCTCTGGAAACACCATATATTTT. It yields the protein CASSLAPGGLASGNTIYF. The chain is built from TRBV7-9 and TRBJ1-3; D not certain. V gave up 0 bases and J gave up 0 bases, with 15 bases separating them. There are 18 residues in the CDR3. Germline values: CDR1 SEHNR, CDR2 FQNEAQ (reference sequence).

The V call is TRBV2, the J call TRBJ2-7; 10 positions agree with TRBD2. The trim removed 0 bases at V and 6 bases at J, leaving 5 bases unmatched. Germline V gene data show CDR1 as SNHLY and CDR2 as FYNNEI. There are 15 residues in the CDR3. Here the CDR3 reads CASSEAIAGGGEQYF. In DNA form, the CDR3 reads TGTGCCAGCAGTGAAGCTATAGCGGGAGGAGGCGAGCAGTACTTC.

The chain employs TRBV19 and TRBJ2-7; 13 positions match TRBD2. This CDR3 is 14 amino acids long. The trim removed 4 bases at V and 4 bases at J, leaving 1 base unmatched. Germline CDR1 LNHDA, CDR2 SQIVND (reference sequence). The CDR3 here is CASSTTSGRYEQYF. The CDR3 DNA is TGTGCCAGTAGTACGACTAGCGGGAGGTACGAGCAGTACTTC.

The chain employs TRBV2 and TRBJ2-2, with 7 bases fitting TRBD2. Germline V lookup: CDR1 SNHLY, CDR2 FYNNEI. V shed 0 bases, J shed 4 bases, and the junction held 8 bases outside the gene matches. This CDR3 spans 17 amino acids. CDR3 sequence: CASSEAHGGGITGELFF. The DNA for the CDR3 is TGTGCCAGCAGTGAAGCGCACGGGGGAGGGATCACCGGGGAGCTGTTTTTT.

The CDR3 nucleotides read TGTGCCAGCAGTGCAACCGGGACAGAGGGTGAAAAACTGTTTTTT. Its translation is CASSATGTEGEKLFF. The rearrangement uses TRBV2 and TRBJ1-4, with TRBD1 matching over 7 bases. The germline CDR1 and CDR2 sequences are SNHLY and FYNNEI. The CDR3 is 15 residues long. The trim removed 4 bases at V and 7 bases at J, leaving 9 bases unmatched. The full variable domain, in which reference TRBV2 and TRBJ1-4 provide the parts outside the CDR3, is EPEVTQTPSHQVTQMGQEVILRCVPISNHLYFYWYRQILGQKVEFLVSFYNNEISEKSEIFDDQFSVERPDGSNFTLKIRSTKLEDSAMYFCASSATGTEGEKLFFGSGTQLSVL.

The chain employs TRBV7-3 and TRBJ2-1, with 12 bases that match TRBD2. The V segment lost 6 bases and the J segment 8 bases; nucleotides outside the gene matches: 5. The CDR3 contains 14 residues. The germline V gene has CDR1 SGHTA and CDR2 FQGTGA. DNA for the CDR3: TGTGCCAGCAGGACTAGCGGGAGTAGCGATGAGCAGTTCTTC. Translating gives CASRTSGSSDEQFF.

The chain uses TRBV27 and TRBJ1-5; D is uncertain. Trimming stripped 3 bases from V and 3 bases from J, with 9 bases between. CDR1 is MNHEY and CDR2 is SMNVEV in the germline V gene (reference sequence). The CDR3 spans 14 residues. CDR3 sequence: CASSFSGNNQPQHF. CDR3 DNA: TGTGCCAGCAGTTTCTCCGGGAACAATCAGCCCCAGCATTTT.

The chain links TRBV18 to TRBJ2-6; D unresolved. V shed 3 bases and J shed 3 bases, with 3 bases lying between them. The CDR3 sequence is 13 residues long. CDR1 is KGHSH, CDR2 LQKENI, per germline. CDR3: CASSPGGANVLTF. CDR3 sequence (DNA): TGTGCCAGCTCACCTGGTGGGGCCAACGTCCTGACTTTC.

V gene TRBV6-1 combines with J gene TRBJ2-7, with TRBD1 identical over 7 bases. The V gene's germline CDR1 is MNHNS and CDR2 SASEGT. This CDR3 contains 14 residues. V trimming: 4 bases; J trimming: 1 base; junction bases outside the gene matches: 4. This CDR3 is CASSGQGLSYEQYF. The DNA for the CDR3 is TGTGCCAGCAGTGGACAGGGTTTGTCCTACGAGCAGTACTTC.

The chain joins TRBV5-4 to TRBJ2-7; 11 bases match TRBD2. This CDR3 is 17 amino acids long. Germline CDR1 and CDR2: SGHNT and YYREEE (reference sequence). Trimming cost V 1 base and J 5 bases; bases outside gene matches: 11. CDR3 residues: CASSLKALAGGLDEQYF. The CDR3 bases are TGTGCCAGCAGCTTGAAGGCGTTAGCGGGAGGGCTTGACGAGCAGTACTTC.

The count of this clone is one. This chain uses TRBV7-9 with TRBJ2-5; 7 positions agree with TRBD1. Per the germline V gene, CDR1 is SEHNR and CDR2 is FQNEAQ (reference sequence). This CDR3 has 15 amino acids. J gave up 5 bases and V 4 bases, and 10 bases lay outside the gene matches. The CDR3 DNA is TGTGCCAGCAGCTCCCGGGACAGCTGGGGGGAGACCCAGTACTTC. It translates to CASSSRDSWGETQYF.

The chain has TRBV28 and TRBJ1-3; D unresolved. CDR3 length: 14 amino acids. The germline V and J ends were trimmed by 10 bases and 0 bases, with 13 bases remaining between them. In germline, CDR1 is MDHEN, CDR2 SYDVKM. In nucleotides, the CDR3 is TGTGCCACCCGAAGAGTGGCCTCTGGAAACACCATATATTTT. This sequence encodes CATRRVASGNTIYF.

V gene TRBV5-4 combines with J gene TRBJ2-1, with D unresolved. Per germline, CDR1 SGHNT and CDR2 YYREEE (reference sequence). The CDR3 has 13 residues. V was trimmed by 4 bases and J by 5 bases, leaving 10 bases between them. Here the CDR3 reads CASSRAAHNEQFF. In DNA, the CDR3 is TGTGCCAGCAGCCGCGCAGCCCACAATGAGCAGTTCTTC.